A selection of T cell receptor beta chains follows, all from one sample in a study of blood T cells in healthy people across ages. TCRdb ran MiXCR on the 5' RACE reads and lists one entry per CDR3 protein. The profile covers hundreds of thousands of distinct CDR3 sequences, with 20% to 25% appearing a single time and around 3.4% taken by the ten largest. The sequencing input was blood. The receptors come from a man between 65 and 80 years old in good health. CDR3s include the opening cysteine and the closing phenylalanine or tryptophan. A D gene is named only where the DNA matches it firmly. The size of a clone is reported for some rows only, either as once, few or many, or as a class for expanded clones.

D | J | V | size | DNA | CDR3
TRBD2 | TRBJ2-5 | TRBV5-1 | many | TGCGCCAGCAGCCCACTAGCGGGAGTTGGAGAGACCCAGTACTTC | CASSPLAGVGETQYF
TRBD1 | TRBJ1-1 | TRBV5-6 | few | TGTGCCAGCCTTCCGGGACAGGGTCGGAACACTGAAGCTTTCTTT | CASLPGQGRNTEAFF
TRBD1 | TRBJ2-7 | TRBV10-3 | few | TGTGCCATCAGTAACCCCCGGGACAGGGAACGGAACGAGCAGTACTTC | CAISNPRDRERNEQYF
- | TRBJ2-5 | TRBV20-1 | many | TGCAGTGCCGACGGCCGGGACCGAAACCAAGAGACCCAGTACTTC | CSADGRDRNQETQYF
TRBD2 | TRBJ2-1 | TRBV7-9 | few | TGTGCCAGCAGCTTAGAAGGGACTAGGACCTACTATGAGCAGTTCTTC | CASSLEGTRTYYEQFF
TRBD1 | TRBJ2-7 | TRBV12-3/TRBV12-4 | few | TGTGCCAGCAGTTTCAAGGGGGCGGACGAGCAGTACTTC | CASSFKGADEQYF
TRBD2 | TRBJ2-1 | TRBV5-1 | few | TGCGCCAGCAGCTTGGATGGACTAGCGGGAGGGCCACCCTACAATGAGCAGTTCTTC | CASSLDGLAGGPPYNEQFF
- | TRBJ2-1 | TRBV4-1 | few | TGCGCCAGCAGCCAAGGCAAGACCGGGTACTCCTACAATGAGCAGTTCTTC | CASSQGKTGYSYNEQFF
- | TRBJ1-4 | TRBV5-1 | - | TGCGCCAGCAGCTTGGAGTCCGACTTTAATGAAAAACTGTTTTTT | CASSLESDFNEKLFF
TRBD2 | TRBJ2-1 | TRBV7-8 | - | TGTGCCAGCAGCGTGACTAGCGGAAACTCCTACAATGAGCAGTTCTTC | CASSVTSGNSYNEQFF
- | TRBJ2-6 | TRBV7-2 | few | TGTGCCAGCAGCCTAAGGGGAAGTTCCGCTGGGGCCAACGTCCTGACTTTC | CASSLRGSSAGANVLTF
- | TRBJ2-4 | TRBV6-1 | - | TGTGCCAGCAGTGAAGTGGCAGGGGAAGACATTCAGTACTTC | CASSEVAGEDIQYF
- | TRBJ2-3 | TRBV20-1 | few | TGCAGTGCTAGAGTAGGTTTAGATACGCAGTATTTT | CSARVGLDTQYF
TRBD1 | TRBJ1-5 | TRBV20-1 | few | TGCAGTGCTAGAGGCTCGGGACAGCAAAATCAGCCCCAGCATTTT | CSARGSGQQNQPQHF
- | TRBJ2-1 | TRBV4-2 | - | TGTGCCAGCAGCCAAGATCGGGACAACTACAATGAGCAGTTCTTC | CASSQDRDNYNEQFF
TRBD2 | TRBJ2-5 | TRBV5-1 | few | TGCGCCAGCAGCCCAGGGACTAGCGGGAGCCAAGAGACCCAGTACTTC | CASSPGTSGSQETQYF
TRBD1 | TRBJ1-2 | TRBV4-2 | - | TGTGCCAGCAGCCATCCGACAGGGGACGATGGCTACACCTTC | CASSHPTGDDGYTF
TRBD2 | TRBJ2-2 | TRBV18 | few | TGTGCCAGCTCACCAGCGACTAGCGGGAGGGCCGCCGGGGAGCTGTTTTTT | CASSPATSGRAAGELFF
TRBD2 | TRBJ2-3 | TRBV14 | many | TGTGCCAGCAGCCAAGAAACCCCTAGCGGGACCTGGGATACGCAGTATTTT | CASSQETPSGTWDTQYF
TRBD2 | TRBJ2-4 | TRBV3-1 | - | TGTGCCAGCAGCCAAGATGTAGGACTAGCGGGAGAGGGCATTCAGTACTTC | CASSQDVGLAGEGIQYF
TRBD2 | TRBJ2-1 | TRBV11-2 | - | TGTGCCAGCAGCCCCGGACTAGCAAATGAGCAGTCCTTC | CASSPGLANEQSF
TRBD2 | TRBJ2-2 | TRBV27 | few | TGTGCCAGCAGTTCTGCTAGCGGGAAGGTCACCGGGGAGCTGTTTTTT | CASSSASGKVTGELFF
- | TRBJ2-3 | TRBV20-1 | - | TGCAGTGCTAAGTACCAGACTAGCACAGATACGCAGTATTTT | CSAKYQTSTDTQYF
TRBD2 | TRBJ2-7 | TRBV6-5 | - | TGTGCCAGCAGTTACTACGCGGGAGGGAAGTACGAGCAGTACTTC | CASSYYAGGKYEQYF
- | TRBJ2-7 | TRBV6-6 | many | TGTGCCAGCAGTTACGGAAAGGGCCCCTACGAGCAGTACTTC | CASSYGKGPYEQYF
TRBD1 | TRBJ2-5 | TRBV10-3 | many | TGTGCCACAACCGGGACAGGGGCAGCAGAGACCCAGTACTTC | CATTGTGAAETQYF
TRBD1 | TRBJ2-7 | TRBV2 | few | TGTGCCAGCATTAGGACAGGGGCCTACGAGCAGTACTTC | CASIRTGAYEQYF
TRBD2 | TRBJ2-7 | TRBV7-2 | few | TGTGCCAGCAGTTTGCCGGGACTAGCGGGAGGGCCTCTCTACGAGCAGTACTTC | CASSLPGLAGGPLYEQYF